One and the same sample provided the 25 T cell receptor beta chains below, sequenced in a study of T cell responses to AZD1222 COVID-19 vaccine. Clones were read by immunoSEQ multiplex PCR, and TCRdb kept only the in-frame ones, dropping some. The repertoire has about 120,000 clones, roughly 88% of them found once; the top ten carry roughly 3.7%. This sample comprised peripheral blood, obtained on day 0 of MenACWY control vaccination. The receptors derive from an adult in good health.

The rearrangement joins TRBV6-6 to TRBJ1-1; no clear D gene. Germline CDR1 MNHNY, CDR2 SVGAGI (reference sequence). The CDR3 sequence is 15 residues long. The V end lost 7 bases, the J end lost 0 bases, and 15 bases lay between the germline ends. The CDR3 spells CASTPGRSMNTEAFF. CDR3 nucleotides: TGTGCCAGCACCCCGGGCAGATCCATGAACACTGAAGCTTTCTTT.

CDR3 in DNA: TGCAGCGTTGAAGACTCGGTAGGGGAAGCTTTCTTT. Its protein is CSVEDSVGEAFF. The V gene is TRBV29-1, the J gene TRBJ1-1; D is uncertain. The germline V gene encodes CDR1 SQVTM and CDR2 ANQGSEA. The CDR3 loop spans 12 amino acids. Trimming took 0 bases from V and 8 from J, leaving 10 bases between them.

The V call is TRBV29-1, the J call TRBJ1-5; no definite D call. Germline CDR1 is SQVTM and CDR2 is ANQGSEA. V was trimmed by 4 bases and J by 1 base, leaving 8 bases between them. The CDR3 consists of 13 residues. For the CDR3, the DNA is TGCAGCGTTGGGTCCATGAGCAATCAGCCCCAGCATTTT. Translated: CSVGSMSNQPQHF. Variable domain in full (rest from reference TRBV29-1 and TRBJ1-5): SAVISQKPSRDICQRGTSLTIQCQVDSQVTMMFWYRQQPGQSLTLIATANQGSEATYESGFVIDKFPISRPNLTFSTLTVSNMSPEDSSIYLCSVGSMSNQPQHFGDGTRLSIL.

The chain combines TRBV7-3 with TRBJ2-6, with TRBD2 identical over 7 bases. Germline trimming cut 5 bases from V and 4 bases from J; bases unmatched to any gene: 5. Germline CDR1 is SGHTA and CDR2 is FQGTGA. The length of the CDR3 is 15 residues. This CDR3 reads CASSLGRTGANVLTF. CDR3 nucleotide sequence: TGTGCCAGCAGCCTCGGGAGGACCGGGGCCAACGTCCTGACTTTC.

The chain is built from TRBV7-2 and TRBJ2-7, with D unresolved. The J call may be in error: the DNA end matches TRBJ2-5 better. Per germline, CDR1 SGHTA and CDR2 FQGNSA. The CDR3 is made up of 13 amino acids. CDR3 loop: CASSAPPRGTQYF. CDR3 DNA sequence: TGTGCCAGCAGCGCCCCACCCCGCGGGACCCAGTACTTC.

This clone has just a few counts. The chain links TRBV2 to TRBJ1-6, with a possible D match to TRBD1 (6 bases). The V end lost 5 bases, the J end lost 8 bases, and 10 bases lay between the germline ends. The germline V gene encodes CDR1 SNHLY and CDR2 FYNNEI. The CDR3 length is 13 residues. CDR3 sequence (DNA): TGTGCCAGCAGTCAAGGGGGTGATTCACCCCTCCACTTT. Its protein product is CASSQGGDSPLHF.

The chain couples TRBV28 to TRBJ2-1; 9 bases map to TRBD2. The trim removed 2 bases at V and 9 bases at J, leaving 11 bases unmatched. The CDR3 contains 16 residues. Germline V gene data show CDR1 as MDHEN and CDR2 as SYDVKM. The CDR3 coding sequence is TGTGCCAGCAGTTTAACGTCTAGCGGGGCCCGCCGTGAGCAGTTCTTC. Its translation: CASSLTSSGARREQFF.

The rearrangement joins TRBV30 to TRBJ1-2; 9 bases align to TRBD1. Trimming at V came to 3 bases and at J to 1 base, leaving 6 bases not matched to a gene. Germline V lookup: CDR1 GTSNPN, CDR2 SVGIG (reference sequence). The length of the CDR3 is 15 residues. The CDR3 loop is CAWRQPGQGNYGYTF. The CDR3 DNA is TGTGCCTGGAGGCAACCGGGACAGGGTAACTATGGCTACACCTTC.

The chain recombines TRBV6-6 with TRBJ2-7, with D possibly matching TRBD1 (6 bases). Germline V gene sequence: CDR1 MNHNY, CDR2 SVGAGI (reference sequence). The CDR3 is 15 amino acids. Trimming left V 8 bases short and J 6 bases short, with 23 bases between. CDR3 in amino acids: CASLPRPQGEGEQYF. The DNA of the CDR3 is TGTGCCAGCCTCCCGCGTCCACAGGGAGAAGGCGAGCAGTACTTC.

The rearrangement joins TRBV28 to TRBJ1-1, with D possibly TRBD1 on 5 matching bases. This CDR3 is 12 amino acids long. V was shortened by 11 bases and J by 1 base, with 11 bases between the two germline ends. Germline values: CDR1 MDHEN, CDR2 SYDVKM. This CDR3 is CAATGTNTEAFF. The CDR3 nucleotides are TGTGCCGCCACCGGGACGAACACTGAAGCTTTCTTT.

The chain combines TRBV5-6 with TRBJ2-7, with D maybe TRBD2 (6 bases). V lost 4 bases and J lost 0, with 8 bases in between. The CDR3 loop spans 13 amino acids. The V gene's germline CDR1 is SGHDT and CDR2 YYEEEE. In DNA, the CDR3 is TGTGCCAGCAGCCGGGGACTCTCCTACGAGCAGTACTTC. Its translation is CASSRGLSYEQYF.

The chain recombines TRBV11-3 with TRBJ2-7; TRBD1 might be the D (5 bases). The V gene's germline CDR1 is SGHNT and CDR2 YENEEA. CDR3 length: 14 amino acids. Trimming removed 2 bases from V and 4 bases from J, with 12 bases in between. As DNA, the CDR3 is TGTGCCAGCAGCTTACGCCAGGGCTCTTACGAGCAGTACTTC. As protein: CASSLRQGSYEQYF.

This clone was observed once. The genes are TRBV28 and TRBJ2-1; 8 bases agree with TRBD2. The CDR3 loop spans 15 amino acids. V trimming: 6 bases; J trimming: 2 bases; junction bases outside the gene matches: 6. Germline lookup yields CDR1 MDHEN and CDR2 SYDVKM. The CDR3 sequence: CASSERTSPYNEQFF. For the CDR3, the DNA is TGTGCCAGCAGCGAGCGGACTAGCCCCTACAATGAGCAGTTCTTC.

This clone has only a few counts. The J gene is TRBJ2-7, the V gene TRBV15, with TRBD1 identical over 8 bases. V lost 3 bases to trimming and J lost 6 bases; unmatched junction nucleotides: 10. From germline, CDR1 is LNHNV and CDR2 YYDKDF (reference sequence). The CDR3 extends over 15 amino acids. The CDR3 here is CATSRARDRPGEQYF. DNA of the CDR3: TGTGCCACCAGCAGGGCCCGGGACAGGCCGGGCGAGCAGTACTTC.

The chain carries TRBV6-5 and TRBJ2-7; TRBD1 is a possible D gene (7 bases). Per germline, CDR1 MNHEY and CDR2 SVGAGI. CDR3 size: 14 residues. V lost 7 bases to trimming and J lost 3 bases, with 16 bases between them. CDR3 sequence (DNA): TGTGCCAGCACGCGGGACAGACTTAGCTACGAGCAGTACTTC. This encodes CASTRDRLSYEQYF.

The chain recombines TRBV9 with TRBJ1-3; D gene unclear. This CDR3 spans 13 amino acids. Germline loops: CDR1 SGDLS, CDR2 YYNGEE. V shed 0 bases and J shed 1 base, with 2 bases lying between them. The CDR3: CASSVESGNTIYF. CDR3 coding DNA: TGTGCCAGCAGCGTAGAGTCTGGAAACACCATATATTTT.

The chain joins TRBV4-1 to TRBJ1-6; D is undetermined. In germline, CDR1 is MGHRA, CDR2 YSYEKL. V was clipped by 2 bases and J by 7 bases, with 18 bases between them. This CDR3 is built from 17 residues. CDR3 region: CASSQSPRFLGNSPLHF. The CDR3 DNA reads TGCGCCAGCAGCCAATCACCACGCTTCTTGGGAAATTCACCCCTCCACTTT.

This clone was counted between two and nine times. The chain carries TRBV24-1 and TRBJ2-3; TRBD1 might be the D (5 bases). Germline assignment: CDR1 KGHDR and CDR2 SFDVKD. The V end lost 3 bases, the J end lost 1 base, and 16 bases lay between the germline ends. This CDR3 is 17 amino acids long. CDR3 residues: CATSDPQADSRTDTQYF. For the CDR3, the DNA is TGTGCCACCAGTGATCCCCAGGCTGACAGTCGCACAGATACGCAGTATTTT.

The chain employs TRBV6-4 and TRBJ1-6, with D possibly being TRBD1 (5 bases). Trimming left V 0 bases short and J 10 bases short, with 10 bases between. Germline V gives CDR1 MRHNA, CDR2 SNTAGT. The CDR3 is made up of 14 amino acids. CDR3 in DNA: TGTGCCAGCAGTGACTCCGGGGGAGGATCACCCCTCCACTTT. It is translated as CASSDSGGGSPLHF.

The chain carries TRBV7-8 and TRBJ2-7; the D gene could be TRBD1 or TRBD2 (5 bases each). Trimming took off 5 bases at V and 7 bases at J, with 12 bases between the two ends. CDR1 and CDR2 (germline): SGHVS, FQNEAQ. The CDR3 covers 12 residues. This chain's CDR3 is CASSPHWGEQYF. The DNA for the CDR3 is TGTGCCAGCAGCCCCCACTGGGGGGAGCAGTACTTC.

The chain combines TRBV10-3 with TRBJ1-3; TRBD1 aligns across 8 bases. The CDR3 is 15 residues long. Germline V gene lookup returns CDR1 ENHRY and CDR2 SYGVKD. Trimming removed 2 bases from V and 4 bases from J; junction bases left unmatched: 4. CDR3 bases: TGTGCCATCAGTGAGGCAGGGGGCACAGGAAACACCATATATTTT. It yields the protein CAISEAGGTGNTIYF.

V gene TRBV2 combines with J gene TRBJ2-1; D is undetermined. The germline gives CDR1 SNHLY, CDR2 FYNNEI. The CDR3 has 16 residues. Deletions cut 2 bases from V and 1 base from J, with 12 bases between. CDR3 bases: TGTGCCAGCAGTGAAATCCGAAGGGCTTCCTACAATGAGCAGTTCTTC. Translated, it gives CASSEIRRASYNEQFF.

V is TRBV7-2 and J is TRBJ2-1, with 10 nucleotides matching TRBD2. The V gene's germline CDR1 is SGHTA and CDR2 FQGNSA. Trimming at V came to 8 bases and at J to 4 bases, leaving 11 bases not matched to a gene. This CDR3 spans 16 amino acids. CDR3 amino acids: CASATSGELLYNEQFF. Written as DNA, the CDR3 is TGTGCCAGCGCAACTAGCGGGGAACTACTTTACAATGAGCAGTTCTTC.

This clone was seen once. J is TRBJ1-2 and V is TRBV27; 10 bases agree with TRBD1. Germline V gene data show CDR1 as MNHEY and CDR2 as SMNVEV (reference sequence). With V trimmed by 5 bases and J by 7 bases, 7 bases remained unmatched. The CDR3 is 14 amino acids. The CDR3 region is CASSLTGGLGGYTF. DNA for the CDR3: TGTGCCAGCAGTCTGACAGGGGGCCTAGGTGGCTACACCTTC.

The rearrangement joins TRBV7-9 to TRBJ1-3; no firm D call. The V end was cut by 5 bases, the J end by 0 bases, with 17 bases between. CDR3 length: 17 amino acids. The V gene's germline CDR1 is SEHNR and CDR2 FQNEAQ (reference sequence). CDR3 in DNA: TGTGCCAGCAGCCCCAGAACCCCGGGGAGCTCTGGAAACACCATATATTTT. Protein product: CASSPRTPGSSGNTIYF.